Below, 18 T cell receptor beta chains from the same sample are listed, as sequenced in a study of blood T cell repertoires in COVID-19. Measured with immunoSEQ multiplex PCR; TCRdb has only the in-frame clones, and not every one. The sample carries 120,000 to 150,000 clones, approximately 88% recorded once. The sample consisted of PBMCs or T cells enriched from blood (not recorded which). These receptors originate from a woman aged 30 to 39 with acute COVID-19.

The genes are TRBV25-1 and TRBJ2-3, with TRBD2 matching 8 bases. The length of the CDR3 is 17 residues. The trim removed 3 bases at V and 4 bases at J, leaving 12 bases unmatched. The germline gives CDR1 MGHDK, CDR2 SYGVNS. The CDR3: CASSDNTGSGSADTQYF. CDR3 nucleotide sequence: TGTGCCAGCAGTGATAATACCGGGAGCGGGAGTGCAGATACGCAGTATTTT.

The chain carries TRBV7-2 and TRBJ1-1; 9 positions agree with TRBD1. Germline V CDR1 and CDR2: SGHTA, FQGNSA. This CDR3 comprises 16 residues. V gave up 2 bases and J gave up 4 bases; unmatched junction bases: 8. The CDR3 loop is CASSLWRTGAGTEAFF. The CDR3 coding sequence is TGTGCCAGCAGCTTATGGCGGACAGGGGCGGGCACTGAAGCTTTCTTT.

The CDR3 DNA follows: TGTGCCAGCTCCCAGGACAGATCCGAGCAGTTCTTC. This translates into CASSQDRSEQFF. This rearrangement joins TRBV18 to TRBJ2-1; D may be TRBD1 (6 bases). Germline CDR1 reads KGHSH; CDR2 reads LQKENI. V lost 6 bases to trimming and J lost 10 bases, with 13 bases between them. This CDR3 spans 12 amino acids.

The chain joins TRBV6-2 or TRBV6-3 to TRBJ2-7; a weak D match, TRBD2 (5 bases). V lost 2 bases, J lost 4 bases, and 12 bases lay in between. The CDR3 has 14 amino acids. In germline, CDR1 is MNHEY, CDR2 SVGEGT. The CDR3 DNA follows: TGTGCCAGCAGTTACGAGGGATTCGGATACGAGCAGTACTTC. Translated: CASSYEGFGYEQYF.

The CDR3 coding sequence is TGTGCCAGCAGCACCACTAGCGCCTCCTACGAGCAGTACTTC. Translating gives CASSTTSASYEQYF. This chain links TRBV13 with TRBJ2-7; 7 nucleotides line up with TRBD2. The CDR3 consists of 14 residues. J was trimmed by 0 bases and V by 5 bases; bases with no gene match: 4. Germline V gene data show CDR1 as PRHDT and CDR2 as FYEKMQ (reference sequence).

The chain joins TRBV30 to TRBJ2-3; maybe TRBD1 (5 bases). From germline, CDR1 is GTSNPN and CDR2 SVGIG (reference sequence). Trimming took 2 bases from V and 4 from J, leaving 10 bases between them. The CDR3 is 13 amino acids. CDR3 region: CAWSTQGADTQYF. CDR3 DNA sequence: TGTGCCTGGAGTACCCAGGGCGCAGATACGCAGTATTTT.

The chain links TRBV7-9 to TRBJ2-7; 7 bases line up with TRBD1. Unmatched junction bases numbered 11, after V lost 0 bases and J lost 6 bases. In germline, CDR1 is SEHNR, CDR2 FQNEAQ (reference sequence). The CDR3 has 16 amino acids. CDR3 nucleotide sequence: TGTGCCAGCAGCTTAGCGAGACAGGGTACGTGGGTCGAGCAGTACTTC. Its translation: CASSLARQGTWVEQYF.

The genes are TRBV7-9 and TRBJ2-7; TRBD2 matches at 8 bases. V dropped 5 bases and J dropped 2; count of bases not matched to a gene: 8. The CDR3 is 15 residues long. Germline assignment: CDR1 SEHNR and CDR2 FQNEAQ (reference sequence). Here the CDR3 DNA reads TGTGCCAGCAGCAGCACTAGCGGCAGAACCTACGAGCAGTACTTC. It codes for CASSSTSGRTYEQYF.

The V call is TRBV6-2 or TRBV6-3, the J call TRBJ2-1, with 8 bases lining up with TRBD1. This CDR3 contains 12 residues. V dropped 5 bases and J dropped 9; count of bases not matched to a gene: 3. The germline V gene encodes CDR1 MNHEY and CDR2 SVGEGT. Here the CDR3 reads CASSQGAGEQFF. Written as DNA, the CDR3 is TGTGCCAGCAGTCAGGGGGCCGGTGAGCAGTTCTTC.

This sequence joins TRBV5-5 and TRBJ2-1, with 9 bases matching TRBD1. The V gene's germline CDR1 is SGHKS and CDR2 YYEKEE (reference sequence). Germline trimming cut 7 bases from V and 7 bases from J; bases unmatched to any gene: 6. The length of the CDR3 is 13 residues. The CDR3 DNA follows: TGTGCCAGCGGGACAGGGTCCCGGAATGAGCAGTTCTTC. Its protein is CASGTGSRNEQFF.

This rearrangement joins TRBV6-2 or TRBV6-3 to TRBJ2-6; TRBD1 matches at 10 bases. The junction had 11 bases not matched to a gene; V was cut back by 2 bases and J by 1 base. CDR3 length: 20 amino acids. Per the germline V gene, CDR1 is MNHEY and CDR2 is SVGEGT. The CDR3 loop reads CASSYSFGTGEESGANVLTF. Written as DNA, the CDR3 is TGTGCCAGCAGTTACAGTTTCGGGACAGGGGAGGAATCTGGGGCCAACGTCCTGACTTTC.

The chain links TRBV30 to TRBJ2-1, with D perhaps TRBD2 (6 bases). From germline, CDR1 is GTSNPN and CDR2 SVGIG (reference sequence). V lost 3 bases and J 10 bases, leaving 16 bases between the germline ends. The CDR3 is made up of 13 amino acids. CDR3 DNA: TGTGCCTGGAGCCGACCCTTCCGGGAGGAGCAGTTCTTC. This sequence encodes CAWSRPFREEQFF.

This clone was detected only once. The chain recombines TRBV24-1 with TRBJ2-1, with 8 nucleotides matching TRBD1. V trimming: 8 bases; J trimming: 4 bases; junction bases outside the gene matches: 9. This CDR3 spans 15 amino acids. Per germline, CDR1 KGHDR and CDR2 SFDVKD. In nucleotides, the CDR3 is TGTGCCACCAACTCCGGGACAGGCCCTTACAATGAGCAGTTCTTC. This sequence encodes CATNSGTGPYNEQFF.

The chain carries TRBV5-1 and TRBJ2-3; 10 nucleotides line up with TRBD2. The CDR3 has 16 residues. Germline CDR1 reads SGHRS; CDR2 reads YFSETQ. V lost 4 bases to trimming and J lost 0 bases; unmatched junction nucleotides: 5. The CDR3 reads CASSAMTSGSTDTQYF. In DNA form, the CDR3 reads TGCGCCAGCAGCGCGATGACTAGCGGGAGCACAGATACGCAGTATTTT.

The rearrangement links TRBV9 to TRBJ2-2, with TRBD2 identical over 14 bases. Germline V CDR1 and CDR2: SGDLS, YYNGEE. After removal of 0 bases from V and 7 bases from J, the junction contained 5 bases not matched to a gene. CDR3 length: 17 residues. CDR3 sequence (DNA): TGTGCCAGCAGCGTAGGGGGACTAGCGGGAGCAAGCGGGGAGCTGTTTTTT. Translation gives CASSVGGLAGASGELFF.

The rearrangement uses TRBV6-6 and TRBJ1-1; no clear D. Germline lookup yields CDR1 MNHNY and CDR2 SVGAGI (reference sequence). The CDR3 spans 14 residues. V shed 0 bases and J shed 9 bases, with 14 bases lying between them. The chain's CDR3 is CASSYSWQDLQAFF. CDR3 nucleotide sequence: TGTGCCAGCAGTTACTCGTGGCAGGATCTTCAAGCTTTCTTT.

This chain connects TRBV3-1 (or the pseudogene TRBV3-2) to TRBJ1-4; TRBD1 aligns across 8 bases. V dropped 1 base and J dropped 8; count of bases not matched to a gene: 12. This CDR3 contains 17 residues. The germline gives CDR1 LGHDT, CDR2 YNNKEL (reference sequence). The CDR3 reads CASSQVKQGGRTEKLFF. CDR3 nucleotide sequence: TGTGCCAGCAGCCAAGTCAAACAGGGGGGGCGCACAGAAAAACTGTTTTTT.

This chain connects TRBV29-1 to TRBJ1-1; 9 bases line up with TRBD1. J gave up 3 bases and V 7 bases, and 3 bases lay outside the gene matches. This CDR3 region has 12 residues. Germline V gene sequence: CDR1 SQVTM, CDR2 ANQGSEA. CDR3 in DNA: TGCAGCGCTTGGGACAGGGACACTGAAGCTTTCTTT. It specifies CSAWDRDTEAFF.